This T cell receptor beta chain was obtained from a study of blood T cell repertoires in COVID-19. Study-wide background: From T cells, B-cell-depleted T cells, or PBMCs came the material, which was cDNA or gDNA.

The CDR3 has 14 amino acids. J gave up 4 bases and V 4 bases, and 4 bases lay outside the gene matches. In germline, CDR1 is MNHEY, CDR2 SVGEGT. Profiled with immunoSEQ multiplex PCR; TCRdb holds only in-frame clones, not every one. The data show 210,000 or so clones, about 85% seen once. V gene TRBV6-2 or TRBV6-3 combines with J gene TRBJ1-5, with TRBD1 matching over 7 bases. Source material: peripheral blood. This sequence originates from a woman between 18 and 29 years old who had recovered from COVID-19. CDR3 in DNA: TGTGCCAGCAGTTTCGGGACAGAAAATCAGCCCCAGCATTTT. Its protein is CASSFGTENQPQHF.